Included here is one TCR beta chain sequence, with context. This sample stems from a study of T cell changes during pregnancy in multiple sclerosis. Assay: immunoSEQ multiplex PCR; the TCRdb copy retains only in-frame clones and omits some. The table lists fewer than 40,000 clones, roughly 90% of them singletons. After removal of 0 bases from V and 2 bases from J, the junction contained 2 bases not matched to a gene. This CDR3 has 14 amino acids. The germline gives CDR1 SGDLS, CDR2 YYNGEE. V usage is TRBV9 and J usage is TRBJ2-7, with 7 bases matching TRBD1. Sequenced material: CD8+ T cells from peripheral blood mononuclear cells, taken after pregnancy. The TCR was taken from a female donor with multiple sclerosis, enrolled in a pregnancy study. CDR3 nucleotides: TGTGCCAGCAGCGTAGGGGACAGTGCCTACGAGCAGTACTTC. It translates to CASSVGDSAYEQYF.